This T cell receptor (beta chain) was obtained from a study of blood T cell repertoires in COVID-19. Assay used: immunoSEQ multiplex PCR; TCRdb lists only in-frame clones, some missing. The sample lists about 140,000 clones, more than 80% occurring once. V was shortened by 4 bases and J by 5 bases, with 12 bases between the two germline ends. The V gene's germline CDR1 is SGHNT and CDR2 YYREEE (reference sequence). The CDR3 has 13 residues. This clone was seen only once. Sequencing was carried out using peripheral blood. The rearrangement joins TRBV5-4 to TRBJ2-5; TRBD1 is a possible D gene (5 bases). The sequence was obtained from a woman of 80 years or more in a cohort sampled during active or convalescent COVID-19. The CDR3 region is CASSEGAGETQYF. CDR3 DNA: TGTGCCAGCAGCGAAGGGGCTGGGGAGACCCAGTACTTC.